This T cell receptor beta chain was captured by sequencing in a study of beta chain features in type 1 diabetes. Study-level results: The similarity of naive, central memory and Treg TCRB repertoires appeared greater among patients than among healthy donors.

Isolation of CD4+ naive, central memory, regulatory and stem cell-like memory cells was achieved by sorting via CD45RO/CCR7/CD25/CD127/CD95/CD27. This clone appeared a few times. Its cognate antigen is unknown. The germline V gene encodes CDR1 SQVTM and CDR2 ANQGSEA. The J segment lost 9 bases and the V segment lost 6 bases, leaving 5 bases of the junction unmatched. The CDR3 is 11 residues long. The entirety of the isolated RNA underwent reverse transcription, so expressed TCRB transcripts were sequenced. The read count averaged roughly 4 million across naive, central memory and regulatory T cell samples. TCRdb keeps only in-frame clones here, not all; method: immunoSEQ multiplex PCR. The repertoire holds around 250,000 clones, with around a quarter as singletons.

The specimen was central memory CD4+ T cells from blood. The sequence was collected from a man aged 25 to 45 in good health. This sequence joins TRBV29-1 and TRBJ1-1; TRBD1 matches at 9 bases. The CDR3 loop reads CSVAGTGKAFF. CDR3 nucleotide sequence: TGCAGCGTCGCCGGGACAGGGAAAGCTTTCTTT. Variable domain in full (rest from reference TRBV29-1 and TRBJ1-1): SAVISQKPSRDICQRGTSLTIQCQVDSQVTMMFWYRQQPGQSLTLIATANQGSEATYESGFVIDKFPISRPNLTFSTLTVSNMSPEDSSIYLCSVAGTGKAFFGQGTRLTVV.